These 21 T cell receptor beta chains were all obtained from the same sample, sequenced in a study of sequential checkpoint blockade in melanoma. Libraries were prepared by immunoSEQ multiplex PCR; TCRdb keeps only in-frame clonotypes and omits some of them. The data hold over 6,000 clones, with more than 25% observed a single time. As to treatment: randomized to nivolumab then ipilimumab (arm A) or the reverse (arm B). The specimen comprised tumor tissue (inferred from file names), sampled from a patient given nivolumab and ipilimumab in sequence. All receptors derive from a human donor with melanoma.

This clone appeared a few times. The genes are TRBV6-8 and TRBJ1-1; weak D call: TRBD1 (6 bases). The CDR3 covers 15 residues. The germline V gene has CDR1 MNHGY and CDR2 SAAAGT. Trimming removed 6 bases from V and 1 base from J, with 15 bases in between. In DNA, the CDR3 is TGTGCCAGCAGGCATACAGGGTTAGCGAACACTGAAGCTTTCTTT. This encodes CASRHTGLANTEAFF.

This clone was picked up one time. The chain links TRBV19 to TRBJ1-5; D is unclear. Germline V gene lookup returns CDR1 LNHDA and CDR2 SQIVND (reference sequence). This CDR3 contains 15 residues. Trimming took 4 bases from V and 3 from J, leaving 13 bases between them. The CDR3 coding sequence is TGTGCCAGTAGTAGAAGCTTTCTCCTCAATCAGCCCCAGCATTTT. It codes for CASSRSFLLNQPQHF.

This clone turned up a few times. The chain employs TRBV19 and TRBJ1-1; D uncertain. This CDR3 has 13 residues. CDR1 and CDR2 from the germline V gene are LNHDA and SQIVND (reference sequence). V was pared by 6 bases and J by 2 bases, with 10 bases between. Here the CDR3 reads CASSRNTNTEAFF. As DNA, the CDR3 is TGTGCCAGTAGCCGGAACACAAACACTGAAGCTTTCTTT.

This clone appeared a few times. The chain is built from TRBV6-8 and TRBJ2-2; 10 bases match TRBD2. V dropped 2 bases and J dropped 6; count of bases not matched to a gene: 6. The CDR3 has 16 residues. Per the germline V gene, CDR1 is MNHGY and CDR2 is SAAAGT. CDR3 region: CASSYSGGAGSGELFF. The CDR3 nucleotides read TGTGCCAGCAGTTACAGCGGGGGGGCTGGCTCCGGGGAGCTGTTTTTT.

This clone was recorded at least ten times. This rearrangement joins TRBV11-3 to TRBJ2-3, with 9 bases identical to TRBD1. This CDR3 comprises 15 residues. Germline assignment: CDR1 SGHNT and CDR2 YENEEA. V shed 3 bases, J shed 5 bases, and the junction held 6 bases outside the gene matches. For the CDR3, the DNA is TGTGCCAGCAGCTTGGGGACAGGGCGGGGAGATACGCAGTATTTT. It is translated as CASSLGTGRGDTQYF. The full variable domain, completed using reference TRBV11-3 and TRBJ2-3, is EAGVVQSPRYKIIEKKQPVAFWCNPISGHNTLYWYLQNLGQGPELLIRYENEEAVDDSQLPKDRFSAERLKGVDSTLKIQPAELGDSAVYLCASSLGTGRGDTQYFGPGTRLTVL.

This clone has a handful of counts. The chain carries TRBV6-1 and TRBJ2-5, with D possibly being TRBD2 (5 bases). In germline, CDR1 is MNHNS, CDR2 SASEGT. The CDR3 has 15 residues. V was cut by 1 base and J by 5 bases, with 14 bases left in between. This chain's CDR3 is CASSEVASRRETQYF. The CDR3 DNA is TGTGCCAGCAGTGAAGTGGCCTCCAGGAGGGAGACCCAGTACTTC.

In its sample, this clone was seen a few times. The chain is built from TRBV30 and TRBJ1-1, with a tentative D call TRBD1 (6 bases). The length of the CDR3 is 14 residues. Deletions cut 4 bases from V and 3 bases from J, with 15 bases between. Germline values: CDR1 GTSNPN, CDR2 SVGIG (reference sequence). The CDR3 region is CAWTVGGWDTEAFF. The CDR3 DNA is TGTGCCTGGACTGTCGGGGGCTGGGACACTGAAGCTTTCTTT.

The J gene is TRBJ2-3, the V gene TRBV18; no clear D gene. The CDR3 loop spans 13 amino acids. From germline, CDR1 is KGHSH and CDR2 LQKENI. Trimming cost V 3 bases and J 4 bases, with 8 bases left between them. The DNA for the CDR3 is TGTGCCAGCTCACCCCTGACCTCAGATACGCAGTATTTT. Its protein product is CASSPLTSDTQYF.

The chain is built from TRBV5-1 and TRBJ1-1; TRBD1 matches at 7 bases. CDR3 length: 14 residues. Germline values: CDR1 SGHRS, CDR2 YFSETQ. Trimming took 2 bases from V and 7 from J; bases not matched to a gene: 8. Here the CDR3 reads CASSLLGQDHEAFF. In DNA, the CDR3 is TGCGCCAGCAGCTTACTCGGACAGGACCATGAAGCTTTCTTT.

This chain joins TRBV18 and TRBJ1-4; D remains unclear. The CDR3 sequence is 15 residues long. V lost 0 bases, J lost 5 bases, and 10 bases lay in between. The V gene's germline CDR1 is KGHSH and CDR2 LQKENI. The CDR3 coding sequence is TGTGCCAGCTCACCACCGGGCAGGCGCAATGAAAAACTGTTTTTT. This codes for CASSPPGRRNEKLFF.

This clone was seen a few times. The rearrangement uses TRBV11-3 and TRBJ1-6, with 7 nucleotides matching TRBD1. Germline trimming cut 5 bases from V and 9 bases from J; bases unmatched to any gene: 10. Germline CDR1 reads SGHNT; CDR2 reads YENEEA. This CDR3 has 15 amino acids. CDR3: CASSLVVGGTSPLHF. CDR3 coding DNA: TGTGCCAGCAGCCTAGTCGTAGGGGGCACTTCACCCCTCCACTTT.

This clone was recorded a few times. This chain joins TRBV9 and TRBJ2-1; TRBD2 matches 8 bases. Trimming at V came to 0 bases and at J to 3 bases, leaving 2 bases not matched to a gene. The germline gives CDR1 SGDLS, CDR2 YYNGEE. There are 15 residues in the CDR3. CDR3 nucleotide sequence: TGTGCCAGCAGCGTAGCGGGAGGGCGCTACAATGAGCAGTTCTTC. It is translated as CASSVAGGRYNEQFF.

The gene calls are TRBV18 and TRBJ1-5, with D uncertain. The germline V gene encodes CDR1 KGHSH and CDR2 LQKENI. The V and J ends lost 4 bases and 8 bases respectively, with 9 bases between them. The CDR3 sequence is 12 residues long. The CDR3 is CASSREFEPQHF. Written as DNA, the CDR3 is TGTGCCAGCTCACGTGAGTTTGAGCCCCAGCATTTT.

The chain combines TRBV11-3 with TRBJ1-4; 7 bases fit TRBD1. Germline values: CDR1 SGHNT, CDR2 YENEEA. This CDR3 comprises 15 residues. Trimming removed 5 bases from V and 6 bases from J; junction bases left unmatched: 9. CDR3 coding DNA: TGTGCCAGCAGCACGACAGGGTATGAGGATGAAAAACTGTTTTTT. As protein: CASSTTGYEDEKLFF.

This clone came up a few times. For the CDR3, the DNA is TGTGCCAGCAGCTTGGGGTCTACCCTTCCGGGGGAGCAGTACTTC. Amino acid sequence: CASSLGSTLPGEQYF. This sequence joins TRBV11-3 and TRBJ2-7, with D perhaps TRBD2 (5 bases). The V gene's germline CDR1 is SGHNT and CDR2 YENEEA. This CDR3 has 15 amino acids. V was clipped by 3 bases and J by 7 bases, with 19 bases between them.

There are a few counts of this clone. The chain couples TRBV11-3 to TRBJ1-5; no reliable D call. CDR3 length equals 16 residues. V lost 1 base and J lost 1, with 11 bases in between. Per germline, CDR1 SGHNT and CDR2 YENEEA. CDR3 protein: CASSLVPLPSNQPQHF. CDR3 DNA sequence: TGTGCCAGCAGCTTAGTTCCCCTTCCGAGCAATCAGCCCCAGCATTTT.

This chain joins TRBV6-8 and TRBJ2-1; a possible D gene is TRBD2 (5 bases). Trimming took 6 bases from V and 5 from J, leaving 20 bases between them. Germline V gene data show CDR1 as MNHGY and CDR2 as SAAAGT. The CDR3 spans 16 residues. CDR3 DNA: TGTGCCAGCAGCATACGTGAGGGCGTGGTTCACAATGAGCAGTTCTTC. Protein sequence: CASSIREGVVHNEQFF.

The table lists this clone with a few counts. The CDR3 is CASSPPTGVENTEAFF. DNA for the CDR3: TGCGCCAGCAGTCCACCGACAGGGGTGGAGAACACTGAAGCTTTCTTT. The V and J genes are TRBV23-1 and TRBJ1-1; 8 bases are a match to TRBD1. TRBV23-1 carries the ORF label, with uncertain function. The V segment lost 4 bases and the J segment 1 base; nucleotides outside the gene matches: 8. There are 16 residues in the CDR3.

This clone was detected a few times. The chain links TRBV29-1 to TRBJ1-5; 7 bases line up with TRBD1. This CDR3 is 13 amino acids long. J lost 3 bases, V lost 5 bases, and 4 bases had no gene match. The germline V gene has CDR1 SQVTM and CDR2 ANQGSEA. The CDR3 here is CSVTTGPNQPQHF. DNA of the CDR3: TGCAGCGTTACGACAGGGCCCAATCAGCCCCAGCATTTT.

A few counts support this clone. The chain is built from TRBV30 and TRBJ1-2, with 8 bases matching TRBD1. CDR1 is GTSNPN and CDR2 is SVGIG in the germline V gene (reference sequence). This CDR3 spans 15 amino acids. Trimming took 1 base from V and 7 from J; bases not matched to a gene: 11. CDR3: CAWSEKDRVMLGYTF. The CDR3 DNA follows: TGTGCCTGGAGTGAGAAGGACAGGGTTATGCTTGGCTACACCTTC.

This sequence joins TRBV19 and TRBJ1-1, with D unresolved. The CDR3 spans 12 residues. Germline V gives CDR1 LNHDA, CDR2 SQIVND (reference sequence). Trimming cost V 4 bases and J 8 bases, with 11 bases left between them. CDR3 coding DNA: TGTGCCAGTAGTACCGGACTTACCGAAGCTTTCTTT. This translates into CASSTGLTEAFF.